Included here is one TCR beta chain sequence, with context. Its antigen is still unknown. Researchers took blood at baseline, on cycle 4 day 1, and on cycle 7 day 1. This sample was taken from a study of OX40 agonist ivuxolimab in advanced cancers. Study-wide results and limits: Among the lowest peripheral clonal expansion occurred in 0.1-3.0 mg/kg partial responders. Researchers did not establish what antigens the expanded peripheral T cells target.

This CDR3 has 14 amino acids. CDR1 is LGHNA, CDR2 YSLEER, per germline. Trimming at V came to 0 bases and at J to 5 bases, leaving 4 bases not matched to a gene. The table came from immunoSEQ multiplex PCR; TCRdb's copy has only in-frame clones and leaves some out. Counted here are thousands of clones, roughly 70% occurring once; the ten biggest clones make up roughly 18%. The sample here was CD4+ or CD8+ T cells sorted from blood, taken in a trial of the OX40 agonist ivuxolimab. The V gene is TRBV4-3, the J gene TRBJ2-7; 7 bases agree with TRBD2. The sequence was obtained from an adult with an advanced solid tumor such as melanoma, head and neck, liver or kidney cancer. The CDR3 coding sequence is TGCGCCAGCAGCCAAGAAAGACTAGCCCACGAGCAGTACTTC. Translating it yields CASSQERLAHEQYF.